This TCR beta chain is drawn from a study of Graves' ophthalmopathy and Graves' hyperthyroidism. Study-wide context: Peripheral blood sampling occurred at initial diagnosis, before any treatment.

Amplified material comprised TCR beta CDR3 regions derived from RNA transcripts. After a first-round RT-PCR with HTBI primers, a second-round multiplex PCR was run. TCRdb re-called the multiplex PCR reads through MiXCR, storing one row per CDR3 protein. The table records about 50,000 distinct CDR3 sequences, approximately 47% of them present only once. CDR1 DFQATT and CDR2 SNEGSKA come from the germline V gene (reference sequence). The CDR3 runs to 12 residues. Ophthalmopathy donors were characterized by moderate-to-severe activity, CAS of at least 3, NOSPECS of at least 4, and duration under 3 months. Clinical symptoms, serum thyroxine, TRAb, thyroid ultrasound and orbital computed tomography formed the basis of diagnosis.

The sequencing input was peripheral blood. The source of this sequence is an adult woman with Graves' ophthalmopathy. The V call is TRBV20-1, the J call TRBJ2-7; D gene ambiguous. Matching the DNA end better, TRBJ2-1 makes the J call doubtful. The CDR3 is CSARKTSNEQFF. The CDR3 region has the DNA TGCAGTGCTAGGAAGACCAGTAACGAGCAGTTCTTC.